This entry lists 21 T cell receptor beta chains sequenced from one sample in a study of cytomegalovirus exposure and HLA in healthy donors. Primers: 60 Vbeta forward and 13 Jbeta reverse. TCRdb's table, derived via immunoSEQ multiplex PCR, lists solely in-frame clones and lacks some. This table holds fewer than 350,000 clones, roughly 90% found once. Sequencing was carried out using PBMCs. The receptors come from a woman between 18 and 29 years old in good health and CMV-seronegative.

In this sample, this clone turned up once. The chain links TRBV19 to TRBJ2-1, with D possibly being TRBD1 (5 bases). CDR1 is LNHDA, CDR2 SQIVND, per germline (reference sequence). This CDR3 region has 16 residues. V gave up 3 bases and J gave up 0 bases, with 12 bases separating them. The CDR3 protein is CASSITRASSYNEQFF. CDR3 coding DNA: TGTGCCAGTAGTATTACCAGGGCCAGCTCCTACAATGAGCAGTTCTTC.

This chain joins TRBV18 and TRBJ1-2; TRBD1 aligns across 10 bases. The CDR3 covers 16 residues. After removal of 3 bases from V and 6 bases from J, the junction contained 10 bases not matched to a gene. Germline V CDR1 and CDR2: KGHSH, LQKENI. The CDR3 here is CASSPTAGQGSDGYTF. CDR3 DNA sequence: TGTGCCAGCTCACCCACCGCGGGACAGGGGTCGGATGGCTACACCTTC.

The V call is TRBV15, the J call TRBJ2-5; D not certain. The closer fit of TRBJ2-7 to the DNA end suggests the J call may be wrong. CDR3 length equals 12 residues. Per germline, CDR1 LNHNV and CDR2 YYDKDF (reference sequence). DNA for the CDR3: TGTGCCACCAGCAGGGCCTACTACGAGCAGTACTTC. Translated, it gives CATSRAYYEQYF.

The chain joins TRBV9 to TRBJ2-2; 13 nucleotides align to TRBD2. V lost 4 bases, J lost 6 bases, and 6 bases stayed unmatched. There are 16 residues in the CDR3. Germline V gene lookup returns CDR1 SGDLS and CDR2 YYNGEE. The CDR3: CASSLRLAGGAGELFF. The CDR3 DNA follows: TGTGCCAGCAGCCTCCGACTAGCGGGGGGAGCCGGGGAGCTGTTTTTT. The whole variable domain, filled in from reference TRBV9 and TRBJ2-2, reads DSGVTQTPKHLITATGQRVTLRCSPRSGDLSVYWYQQSLDQGLQFLIQYYNGEERAKGNILERFSAQQFPDLHSELNLSSLELGDSALYFCASSLRLAGGAGELFFGEGSRLTVL.

This sequence joins TRBV6-4 and TRBJ2-3; 14 nucleotides line up with TRBD2. CDR3 length: 15 residues. In germline, CDR1 is MRHNA, CDR2 SNTAGT. With V trimmed by 6 bases and J by 8 bases, 7 bases remained unmatched. This CDR3 reads CASRSGLAGAGTQYF. The CDR3 DNA follows: TGTGCCAGCAGATCGGGACTAGCGGGGGCGGGTACGCAGTATTTT.

The rearrangement joins TRBV18 to TRBJ1-2; TRBD1 agrees at 8 bases. Germline V gene data show CDR1 as KGHSH and CDR2 as LQKENI. This CDR3 comprises 14 residues. After removal of 6 bases from V and 6 bases from J, the junction contained 9 bases not matched to a gene. CDR3 sequence reads: CASSPEQGGDGYTF. As DNA, the CDR3 is TGTGCCAGCTCGCCTGAACAGGGGGGGGATGGCTACACCTTC. Full variable domain (rest looked up from reference TRBV18 and TRBJ1-2): NAGVMQNPRHLVRRRGQEARLRCSPMKGHSHVYWYRQLPEEGLKFMVYLQKENIIDESGMPKERFSAEFPKEGPSILRIQQVVRGDSAAYFCASSPEQGGDGYTFGSGTRLTVV.

The gene calls are TRBV18 and TRBJ2-7; maybe TRBD2 (5 bases). The V end lost 0 bases, the J end lost 6 bases, and 9 bases lay between the germline ends. Germline lookup yields CDR1 KGHSH and CDR2 LQKENI. The CDR3 contains 13 residues. This CDR3 reads CASSPPAGTEQYF. The CDR3 coding sequence is TGTGCCAGCTCACCACCGGCGGGTACCGAGCAGTACTTC. Full variable domain (remainder filled in from reference TRBV18 and TRBJ2-7): NAGVMQNPRHLVRRRGQEARLRCSPMKGHSHVYWYRQLPEEGLKFMVYLQKENIIDESGMPKERFSAEFPKEGPSILRIQQVVRGDSAAYFCASSPPAGTEQYFGPGTRLTVT.

The chain couples TRBV9 to TRBJ1-2; 7 bases line up with TRBD1. CDR1 and CDR2 (germline): SGDLS, YYNGEE. The CDR3 length is 13 residues. Unmatched junction bases numbered 6, after V lost 4 bases and J lost 6 bases. For the CDR3, the DNA is TGTGCCAGCAGCACCTCGACAGGGAATGGCTACACCTTC. Residues: CASSTSTGNGYTF.

The chain links TRBV7-3 to TRBJ1-2, with D possibly matching TRBD1 (6 bases). Germline V gene lookup returns CDR1 SGHTA and CDR2 FQGTGA. The V end was cut by 0 bases, the J end by 6 bases, with 20 bases between. The CDR3 spans 17 residues. As DNA, the CDR3 is TGTGCCAGCAGCTTAACCGCGGGGGCAGTGAATGTTGATGGCTACACCTTC. Its translation: CASSLTAGAVNVDGYTF.

The V call is TRBV4-1, the J call TRBJ2-1; 7 bases are a match to TRBD1. There are 16 residues in the CDR3. Germline CDR1 reads MGHRA; CDR2 reads YSYEKL. Trimming at V came to 4 bases and at J to 8 bases, leaving 14 bases not matched to a gene. The CDR3 sequence is CASSLTGLVRSDEQFF. CDR3 bases: TGCGCCAGCAGCCTGACAGGGCTGGTCAGGTCGGATGAGCAGTTCTTC.

This rearrangement joins TRBV10-3 to TRBJ1-2, with TRBD1 as a possible D gene (6 bases). Trimming took off 10 bases at V and 5 bases at J, with 17 bases between the two ends. Germline lookup yields CDR1 ENHRY and CDR2 SYGVKD. The length of the CDR3 is 13 residues. This chain's CDR3 is CATRTALGYGYTF. In DNA, the CDR3 is TGTGCCACCCGGACAGCTTTAGGATATGGCTACACCTTC.

V gene TRBV7-2 combines with J gene TRBJ2-3; perhaps TRBD2 as D (6 bases). From germline, CDR1 is SGHTA and CDR2 FQGNSA. CDR3 length: 14 amino acids. Trimming left V 5 bases short and J 2 bases short, with 11 bases between. The CDR3 nucleotides are TGTGCCAGCAGCCCCGGACTATCCACAGATACGCAGTATTTT. As protein: CASSPGLSTDTQYF.

Only a few counts were recorded for this clone. The rearrangement joins TRBV6-1 to TRBJ2-2; a weak D match, TRBD1 (6 bases). The CDR3 totals 12 residues. In germline, CDR1 is MNHNS, CDR2 SASEGT. The germline V and J ends were trimmed by 6 bases and 7 bases, with 9 bases remaining between them. The CDR3 DNA reads as TGTGCCAGCAGGGGGGCGGACGGGGAGCTGTTTTTT. Residues: CASRGADGELFF.

The V gene is TRBV10-3, the J gene TRBJ2-5; 10 bases fit TRBD2. The V gene's germline CDR1 is ENHRY and CDR2 SYGVKD. The CDR3 extends over 15 amino acids. Trimming took 4 bases from V and 2 from J; bases not matched to a gene: 4. The CDR3 nucleotides read TGTGCCATCAGTGGTGAGCGGGGGGGGCAAGAGACCCAGTACTTC. This codes for CAISGERGGQETQYF.

This chain uses TRBV7-8 with TRBJ2-3; 9 bases line up with TRBD2. The V gene end was trimmed by 5 bases and the J gene end by 2 bases; junction bases not matched to a gene: 11. Germline V gives CDR1 SGHVS, CDR2 FQNEAQ. The CDR3 is made up of 17 amino acids. The CDR3 DNA reads as TGTGCCAGCAGCACAAACCCCCGGACTAGCGCCACAGATACGCAGTATTTT. Residues: CASSTNPRTSATDTQYF. The full variable domain, rest sourced from reference TRBV7-8 and TRBJ2-3, is GAGVSQSPRYKVAKRGQDVALRCDPISGHVSLFWYQQALGQGPEFLTYFQNEAQLDKSGLPSDRFFAERPEGSVSTLKIQRTQQEDSAVYLCASSTNPRTSATDTQYFGPGTRLTVL.

This clone was observed a few times. The chain joins TRBV2 to TRBJ2-1; a weak D match, TRBD2 (6 bases). CDR1 and CDR2 (germline): SNHLY, FYNNEI. The CDR3 extends over 15 amino acids. Trimming shortened V by 8 bases and J by 4 bases, and 18 bases separated the two germline ends. The chain's CDR3 is CASWVGGLTYNEQFF. DNA of the CDR3: TGTGCCAGCTGGGTGGGGGGTTTGACGTACAATGAGCAGTTCTTC.

This clone was observed a handful of times. The chain has TRBV18 and TRBJ1-5, with D perhaps matching TRBD1 (5 bases). The germline gives CDR1 KGHSH, CDR2 LQKENI. CDR3 length: 14 residues. Trimming pared 4 bases from V and 6 bases from J, leaving 13 bases between. CDR3 coding DNA: TGTGCCAGCTCACGTACAGGCTACGCTCAGCCCCAGCATTTT. Its protein is CASSRTGYAQPQHF.

This rearrangement joins TRBV6-1 to TRBJ1-3; 9 bases agree with TRBD1. Germline V gene data show CDR1 as MNHNS and CDR2 as SASEGT. The CDR3 contains 15 residues. V shed 10 bases and J 1 base; nucleotides not matched to a gene: 8. Written as DNA, the CDR3 is TGTGCCACCTCACAGGGGGCAGTTTCTGGAAACACCATATATTTT. Amino acid sequence: CATSQGAVSGNTIYF.

V gene TRBV19 combines with J gene TRBJ1-1, with D tentatively TRBD1 (5 bases). V lost 0 bases, J lost 0 bases, and 11 bases lay in between. Germline CDR1 is LNHDA and CDR2 is SQIVND (reference sequence). This CDR3 contains 16 residues. The CDR3 sequence is CASSIDLQALNTEAFF. DNA of the CDR3: TGTGCCAGTAGTATAGATCTACAGGCCCTGAACACTGAAGCTTTCTTT.

The rearrangement links TRBV6-6 to TRBJ2-1, with D possibly TRBD2 on 5 matching bases. CDR3 length: 13 amino acids. CDR1 is MNHNY and CDR2 is SVGAGI in the germline V gene (reference sequence). Between the trimmed V and J ends, which lost 0 bases and 7 bases, there was a span of 7 bases. The CDR3 region has the DNA TGTGCCAGCAGTTACTCGTCGGGGAATGAGCAGTTCTTC. This sequence encodes CASSYSSGNEQFF.

In DNA, the CDR3 is TGCGCCAGCAGCCCGGGGGGGGGCCTGGATACGCAGTATTTT. It encodes CASSPGGGLDTQYF. This chain connects TRBV5-1 to TRBJ2-3, with 8 bases aligning to TRBD2. The V and J ends lost 4 bases and 6 bases, in that order; junction bases with no gene match: 7. The V gene's germline CDR1 is SGHRS and CDR2 YFSETQ. This CDR3 is 14 amino acids long.